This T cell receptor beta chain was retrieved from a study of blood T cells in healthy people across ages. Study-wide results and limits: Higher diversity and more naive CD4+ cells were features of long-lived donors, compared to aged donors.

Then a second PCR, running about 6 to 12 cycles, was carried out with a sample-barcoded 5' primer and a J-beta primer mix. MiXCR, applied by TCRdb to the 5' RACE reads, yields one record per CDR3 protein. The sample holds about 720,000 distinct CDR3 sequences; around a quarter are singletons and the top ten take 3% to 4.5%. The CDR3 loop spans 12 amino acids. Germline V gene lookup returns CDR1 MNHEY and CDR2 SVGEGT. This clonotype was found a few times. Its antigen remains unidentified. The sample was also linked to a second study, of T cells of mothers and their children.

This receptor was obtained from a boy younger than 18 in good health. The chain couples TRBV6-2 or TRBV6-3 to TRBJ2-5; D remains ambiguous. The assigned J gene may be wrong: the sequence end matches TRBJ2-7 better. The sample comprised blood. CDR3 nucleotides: TGTGCCAGCAGTTACGAGAGCTACGAGCAGTACTTC. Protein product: CASSYESYEQYF.